This T cell receptor beta chain was profiled in a study of vaccination and CD4 T cells after COVID-19. The CDR3 runs 14 residues. CDR1 SGHTA and CDR2 FQGNSA come from the germline V gene. The V segment lost 6 bases and the J segment 9 bases; nucleotides outside the gene matches: 10. Study outcomes and limitations: Only post-vaccination samples contained a median roughly 90% of the reactive clones in convalescent patients.

Treatment defined: roughly ten-day PBMC culture with coronavirus spike peptide pools or control peptides (ViraFEST assay). The collection of CD4+ T cells from the unexposed donor took place before the COVID-19 pandemic (2011-2018). This clonotype appeared a few times. Its antigen is unknown. The Oncomine TCR Beta short-read assay sequenced DNA from cultured CD4+ T cells. Using the QIAamp micro DNA kit, genomic DNA was extracted from the CD4+ T cells that had been cultured. MiXCR, applied by TCRdb to the PCR reads, yields one record per CDR3 protein. The table has more than 10,000 distinct CDR3 sequences, about 30% seen once.

The chain carries TRBV7-2 and TRBJ2-1; TRBD2 agrees at 8 bases. The sequenced material came from CD4+ T cells from blood, cultured in vitro. The receptor comes from a human donor in good health. CDR3 region: CASRPSTGGGEQFF. The CDR3 DNA reads TGTGCCAGCAGACCATCGACGGGAGGGGGTGAGCAGTTCTTC.